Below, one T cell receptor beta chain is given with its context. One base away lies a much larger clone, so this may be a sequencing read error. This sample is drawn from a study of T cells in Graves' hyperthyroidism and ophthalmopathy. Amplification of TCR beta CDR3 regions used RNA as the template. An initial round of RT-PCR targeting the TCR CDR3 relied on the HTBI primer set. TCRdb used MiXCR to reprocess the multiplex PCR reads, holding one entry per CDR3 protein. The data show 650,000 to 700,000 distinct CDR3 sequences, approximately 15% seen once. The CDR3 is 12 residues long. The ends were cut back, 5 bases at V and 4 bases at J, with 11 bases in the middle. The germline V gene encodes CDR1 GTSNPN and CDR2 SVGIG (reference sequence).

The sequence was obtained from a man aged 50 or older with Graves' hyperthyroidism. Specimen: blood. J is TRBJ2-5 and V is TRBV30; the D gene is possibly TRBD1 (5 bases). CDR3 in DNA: TGTGCCTGGCAACCCACAGGAGAGACCCAGTACTTC. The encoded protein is CAWQPTGETQYF. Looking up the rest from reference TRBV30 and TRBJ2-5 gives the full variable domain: SQTIHQWPATLVQPVGSPLSLECTVEGTSNPNLYWYRQAAGRGLQLLFYSVGIGQISSEVPQNLSASRPQDRQFILSSKKLLLSDSGFYLCAWQPTGETQYFGPGTRLLVL.